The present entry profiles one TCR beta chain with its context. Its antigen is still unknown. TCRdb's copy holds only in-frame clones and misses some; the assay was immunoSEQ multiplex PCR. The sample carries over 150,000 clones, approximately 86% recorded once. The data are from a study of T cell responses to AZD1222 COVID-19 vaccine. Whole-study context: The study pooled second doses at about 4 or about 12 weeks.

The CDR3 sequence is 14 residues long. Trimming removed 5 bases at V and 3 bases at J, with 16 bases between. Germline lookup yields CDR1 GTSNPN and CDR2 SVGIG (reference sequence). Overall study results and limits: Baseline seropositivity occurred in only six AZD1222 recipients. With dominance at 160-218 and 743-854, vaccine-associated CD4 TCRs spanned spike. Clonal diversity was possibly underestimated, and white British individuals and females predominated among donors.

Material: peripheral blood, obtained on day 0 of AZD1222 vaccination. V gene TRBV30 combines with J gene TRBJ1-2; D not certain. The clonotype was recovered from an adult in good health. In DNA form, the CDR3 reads TGTGCCTGGTTGGAAGATTTCTCCGACTATGGCTACACCTTC. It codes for CAWLEDFSDYGYTF. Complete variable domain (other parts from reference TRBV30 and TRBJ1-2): SQTIHQWPATLVQPVGSPLSLECTVEGTSNPNLYWYRQAAGRGLQLLFYSVGIGQISSEVPQNLSASRPQDRQFILSSKKLLLSDSGFYLCAWLEDFSDYGYTFGSGTRLTVV.